This T cell receptor beta chain was observed in a study of T cell responses to AZD1222 COVID-19 vaccine. Study-wide results and limits: With dominance at 160-218 and 743-854, vaccine-associated CD4 TCRs spanned spike. As reported, nearly half of all spike-specific TCRs target variant regions that are unmutated. All repertoire sampling was performed exclusively after the peak T cell response.

Remarks on this clone: Its antigen is undetermined.

The table came from immunoSEQ multiplex PCR; TCRdb's copy has only in-frame clones and leaves some out. The table shows tens of thousands of clones, with nearly 90% occurring only once. Germline CDR1 SGDLS, CDR2 YYNGEE. There are 13 residues in the CDR3. Trimming took off 3 bases at V and 11 bases at J, with 14 bases between the two ends. This clonotype was sampled from an adult in good health. Sequenced here: peripheral blood, sampled on day 0 of MenACWY control vaccination. This chain uses TRBV9 with TRBJ2-2; a possible D gene is TRBD2 (6 bases). Here the CDR3 reads CASSGGTDVELFF. Here the CDR3 DNA reads TGTGCCAGCAGCGGAGGGACTGACGTCGAGCTGTTTTTT.